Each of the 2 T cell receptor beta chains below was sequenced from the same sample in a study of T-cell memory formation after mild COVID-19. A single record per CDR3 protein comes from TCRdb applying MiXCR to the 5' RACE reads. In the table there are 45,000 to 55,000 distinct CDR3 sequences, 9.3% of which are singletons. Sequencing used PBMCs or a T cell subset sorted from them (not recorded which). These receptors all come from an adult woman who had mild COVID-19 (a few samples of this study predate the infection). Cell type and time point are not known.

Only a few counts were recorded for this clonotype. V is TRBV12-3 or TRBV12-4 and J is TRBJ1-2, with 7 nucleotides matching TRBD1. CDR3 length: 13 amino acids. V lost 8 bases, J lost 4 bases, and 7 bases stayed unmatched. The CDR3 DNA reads TGTGCCAGCGTCCCCTGGGACAGCTATGGCTACACCTTC. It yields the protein CASVPWDSYGYTF.

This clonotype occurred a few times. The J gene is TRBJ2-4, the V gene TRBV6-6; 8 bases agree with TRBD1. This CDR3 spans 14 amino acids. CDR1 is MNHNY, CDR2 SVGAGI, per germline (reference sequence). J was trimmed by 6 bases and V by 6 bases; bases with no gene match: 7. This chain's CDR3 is CASSPGGMINIQYF. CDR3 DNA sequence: TGTGCCAGCAGCCCAGGGGGCATGATAAACATTCAGTACTTC.